Listed below are T cell receptor beta chains from one sample, sequenced in a study of regulatory T cells in long-lasting Graves disease. Each CDR3 protein is one row after TCRdb ran MiXCR on the multiplex PCR reads. This table holds some 320,000 distinct CDR3 sequences, about a sixth found once. Sequenced here: peripheral blood mononuclear cells (PBMCs), sampled at new diagnosis, from a patient treated with antithyroid drugs. The receptors come from a female donor with Graves disease. Both conserved end residues are part of each CDR3. A D gene is named only where the DNA matches it firmly. Clone size appears in some rows only: once, few, many, or a class for an expanded clone.

J: TRBJ2-5; length: 14; V: TRBV5-5; size: many; D: TRBD1; DNA: TGTGCCAGCAGCTACAGACAGGGCGGAGAGACCCAGTACTTC; CDR3: CASSYRQGGETQYF
J: TRBJ2-1; length: 11; V: TRBV6-1; size: many; D: -; DNA: TGTGCCAGCGGGCACGCGGGTGAGCAGTTCTTC; CDR3: CASGHAGEQFF
J: TRBJ2-1; length: 17; V: TRBV25-1; size: many; D: -; DNA: TGTGCCAGCAGTGATATCTTTTCGGGAAGTTCCTACAATGAGCAGTTCTTC; CDR3: CASSDIFSGSSYNEQFF
J: TRBJ2-5; length: 16; V: TRBV30; size: many; D: TRBD2; DNA: TGTGCCTGGGGACCGGGACGGACTAGCCTACAAGAGACCCAGTACTTC; CDR3: CAWGPGRTSLQETQYF
J: TRBJ2-5; length: 15; V: TRBV3-1; size: many; D: TRBD1; DNA: TGTGCCAGCAGCCCCTGGGACAGGGGGCAAGAGACCCAGTACTTC; CDR3: CASSPWDRGQETQYF
J: TRBJ2-5; length: 13; V: TRBV19; size: -; D: -; DNA: TGTGCCAGTAGGACGTGGTACCAAGAGACCCAGTACTTC; CDR3: CASRTWYQETQYF
J: TRBJ1-5; length: 15; V: TRBV5-1; size: many; D: -; DNA: TGCGCCAGCAGCCCCGAGCTTGGGGGCGAACAGCCCCAGCATTTT; CDR3: CASSPELGGEQPQHF
J: TRBJ1-6; length: 16; V: TRBV28; size: many; D: TRBD1; DNA: TGTGCCAGCAGGGACAGGGGCACCCGTAATAATTCACCCCTCCACTTT; CDR3: CASRDRGTRNNSPLHF
J: TRBJ2-1; length: 13; V: TRBV5-1; size: many; D: -; DNA: TGCGCCAGCAGAACTAGCTCGGGAGATGAGCAGTTCTTC; CDR3: CASRTSSGDEQFF
J: TRBJ2-5; length: 14; V: TRBV20-1; size: many; D: TRBD1; DNA: TGCAGTGCTGGGGGGGACAGGGAAGCGGAGACCCAGTACTTC; CDR3: CSAGGDREAETQYF
J: TRBJ1-2; length: 13; V: TRBV7-2; size: many; D: -; DNA: TGTGCCAGCAGCTTCCTGCCTGGCTCGGGCTACACCTTC; CDR3: CASSFLPGSGYTF
J: TRBJ2-7; length: 16; V: TRBV7-8; size: many; D: TRBD2; DNA: TGTGCCAGCACCATAGCCCCCAGCGGGGGTACCTACGAGCAGTACTTC; CDR3: CASTIAPSGGTYEQYF
J: TRBJ2-1; length: 15; V: TRBV30; size: many; D: -; DNA: TGTGCCGCCTCTCGGGACCCCAGAAAATACAATGAGCAGTTCTTC; CDR3: CAASRDPRKYNEQFF
J: TRBJ2-5; length: 15; V: TRBV6-1; size: many; D: -; DNA: TGTGCCAGCAGTGAGGCAACCGGGGGCGCGGAGACCCAGTACTTC; CDR3: CASSEATGGAETQYF
J: TRBJ2-5; length: 15; V: TRBV11-2; size: many; D: -; DNA: TGTGCCAGCAGCTTAGGGGCAGGGCCCCAAGAGACCCAGTACTTC; CDR3: CASSLGAGPQETQYF
J: TRBJ1-2; length: 14; V: TRBV6-1; size: -; D: TRBD1; DNA: TGTGCCATCGCACTTTCAGGGGGCGACTATGGCTACACCTTC; CDR3: CAIALSGGDYGYTF
J: TRBJ2-3; length: 13; V: TRBV6-2/TRBV6-3; size: many; D: -; DNA: TGTGCCAGCAGTGAAGACCGAAGAGATACGCAGTATTTT; CDR3: CASSEDRRDTQYF
J: TRBJ2-2; length: 17; V: TRBV20-1; size: many; D: TRBD1; DNA: TGCAGTGCTAGTCCAAGTAGGACAGGGGCAAGTACCGGGGAGCTGTTTTTT; CDR3: CSASPSRTGASTGELFF
J: TRBJ2-5; length: 14; V: TRBV5-6; size: -; D: -; DNA: TGTGCCAGCAGCTTGTACGGGGTGGAGGAGACCCAGTACTTC; CDR3: CASSLYGVEETQYF
J: TRBJ1-2; length: 12; V: TRBV6-5; size: few; D: -; DNA: TGTGCCAGCAGTTTGATACTATACGGCTACACCTTC; CDR3: CASSLILYGYTF
J: TRBJ1-6; length: 16; V: TRBV6-1; size: many; D: -; DNA: TGTGCCAGCCAACGTGTAACAGGCTCCCTTGGGGCACCCCTCCACTTT; CDR3: CASQRVTGSLGAPLHF
J: TRBJ1-2; length: 16; V: TRBV30; size: few; D: -; DNA: TGTGCCTGGAGTGTACTGCTTCCCAAAGCTAACTATGGCTACACCTTC; CDR3: CAWSVLLPKANYGYTF
J: TRBJ1-3; length: 13; V: TRBV7-9; size: few; D: -; DNA: TGTGCCAGCAGCTCCCGTCTAGGGTACACCATATATTTT; CDR3: CASSSRLGYTIYF
J: TRBJ1-2; length: 13; V: TRBV7-9; size: -; D: -; DNA: TGTGCCAGCAGTTCTATAGATGGCTATGGCTACACCTTC; CDR3: CASSSIDGYGYTF
J: TRBJ2-7; length: 15; V: TRBV7-2; size: -; D: TRBD1; DNA: TGTGCCAGCAGCTCACAGGGGGAGAAACTCCACGAGCAGTACTTC; CDR3: CASSSQGEKLHEQYF
J: TRBJ2-5; length: 16; V: TRBV24-1; size: many; D: -; DNA: TGTGCCACCAGTGACCCAACACAGGGACTGTTCGAGACCCAGTACTTC; CDR3: CATSDPTQGLFETQYF
J: TRBJ2-7; length: 14; V: TRBV28; size: many; D: TRBD1; DNA: TGTGCCAGCAGTCTACAGGGGGAGACCTACGAGCAGTACTTC; CDR3: CASSLQGETYEQYF
J: TRBJ1-1; length: 14; V: TRBV25-1; size: many; D: -; DNA: TGTGCCAGCAGTGATAGAGGAGAGAACACTGAAGCTTTCTTT; CDR3: CASSDRGENTEAFF
J: TRBJ2-3; length: 15; V: TRBV20-1; size: once; D: TRBD1; DNA: TGCAGTGCCCCATCATCAGGACAGGGCACAGATACGCAGTATTTT; CDR3: CSAPSSGQGTDTQYF
J: TRBJ2-7; length: 15; V: TRBV3-1; size: once; D: TRBD1; DNA: TGTGCCAGCAACCAAGGCAGGACAGGGTTGGACGAGCAGTACTTC; CDR3: CASNQGRTGLDEQYF
J: TRBJ2-7; length: 15; V: TRBV11-2; size: -; D: TRBD2; DNA: TGTACCAGCAGCTCCCTTCTAGCGGGAGTTCACGAGCAGTACTTC; CDR3: CTSSSLLAGVHEQYF
J: TRBJ2-7; length: 16; V: TRBV7-2; size: -; D: TRBD2; DNA: TGTGCCAGCAGCTTAGATGGGACTAGCGGGGCTTACGAGCAGTACTTC; CDR3: CASSLDGTSGAYEQYF
J: TRBJ1-3; length: 14; V: TRBV11-3; size: few; D: -; DNA: TGTGCCAGCAGCTTATCTCAGGCTGGAAACACCATATATTTT; CDR3: CASSLSQAGNTIYF
J: TRBJ1-4; length: 15; V: TRBV5-5; size: -; D: -; DNA: TGTGCCAGCAGCTTGGAAGCCTCAACTAATGAAAAACTGTTTTTT; CDR3: CASSLEASTNEKLFF